This T cell receptor (beta chain) was recovered during a study of regulatory T cells in long-lasting Graves disease. iRepertoire HTBI primers and Arm-PCR of CDR3 regions built TCR beta libraries. Using its own MiXCR run on the multiplex PCR reads, TCRdb lists one record per CDR3 protein. The table has 350,000 to 450,000 distinct CDR3 sequences, about 15% seen once. V lost 1 base to trimming and J lost 4 bases, with 13 bases between them. Germline values: CDR1 SGHAT, CDR2 FQNNGV. The CDR3 consists of 15 residues. This clonotype was seen a few times. This may be a read error: a much more frequent sequence differs by one nucleotide. As for time point: newly diagnosed GD, antithyroid drugs for less than 3 months. PBMC RNA was the source of the TCR library. The sample was also reused in another study, on T cells in Graves' hyperthyroidism and ophthalmopathy. Per that paper: When ophthalmopathy did not progress within 18 months, Graves' hyperthyroidism was considered stable. HTBI primers were the set used in a first-round RT-PCR of the TCR CDR3. Most clonotypes expanded in the thyroid (above 0.001) were also present in blood. The model made its ophthalmopathy prediction, and onset followed a median approximately 6 months later.

The specimen comprised peripheral blood mononuclear cells (PBMCs), sampled at new diagnosis, from a patient treated with antithyroid drugs. This receptor was obtained from a woman aged 25 to 45 with Graves disease. The chain joins TRBV11-2 to TRBJ1-1; D is ambiguous. The CDR3 sequence: CASSLGVGWVTEAFF. The CDR3 DNA sequence: TGTGCCAGCAGCTTAGGGGTAGGGTGGGTCACTGAAGCTTTCTTT.